This T cell receptor beta chain was retrieved from a study of cytomegalovirus exposure and HLA in healthy donors. In the study overall: Out of about 190 million T cells, an earlier analysis found some 120 million unique TCR beta sequences in total. General study findings and limits: Confirmation in vitro established that three CMV-associated chains were specific for CMV antigens. An observed cluster of highly shared sequence variants was recorded as a likely sequencing artifact. Later analysis associated a missense DCLRE1C variant with TCR beta V- and J-gene trimming.

Concerning this clone itself: Its antigen is unidentified.

Primers: 60 Vbeta forward and 13 Jbeta reverse. Sequenced by immunoSEQ multiplex PCR; TCRdb stores in-frame clones only, minus some. Its table lists under 120,000 clones. V shed 4 bases and J shed 5 bases, with 12 bases lying between them. The CDR3 totals 14 residues. From germline, CDR1 is LNHDA and CDR2 SQIVND (reference sequence). Sequenced sample: PBMCs. The sequence came from a man aged 50 to 59 in good health and CMV-seronegative. The chain joins TRBV19 to TRBJ2-1; maybe TRBD1 (6 bases). The CDR3 loop is CASSRRGQHNEQFF. DNA for the CDR3: TGTGCCAGTAGTAGACGGGGACAACACAATGAGCAGTTCTTC. The full variable domain, in which reference TRBV19 and TRBJ2-1 provide the parts outside the CDR3, is DGGITQSPKYLFRKEGQNVTLSCEQNLNHDAMYWYRQDPGQGLRLIYYSQIVNDFQKGDIAEGYSVSREKKESFPLTVTSAQKNPTAFYLCASSRRGQHNEQFFGPGTRLTVL.